The rows below give T cell receptor beta chains drawn from one sample of a study of CD8+ T cells in alopecia areata. Profiled with immunoSEQ multiplex PCR; TCRdb holds only in-frame clones, not every one. The sample carries roughly 120,000 clones, around two fifths recorded once. Sequencing used CD4+ T cells sorted from blood. Source of these receptors: a human donor with alopecia areata. Each CDR3 is given with its conserved first and last residue. Each record gives: D gene, V gene, J gene, clone size, CDR3 protein, CDR3 DNA. D genes are given only for firm matches. The size entry is marked missing in some rows and otherwise reads once, few, many or a size class.

TRBD1,TRBV28,TRBJ1-4,few,CASEHAGRGRKGGEEKLFF,TGTGCCAGCGAACACGCCGGCAGGGGGCGAAAAGGAGGAGAAGAAAAACTGTTTTTT
TRBD1,TRBV27,TRBJ1-5,.,CASSATGERQPQHF,TGTGCCAGCAGTGCAACAGGGGAGCGACAGCCCCAGCATTTT
.,TRBV9,TRBJ1-2,.,CASSVTGLSYGYTF,TGTGCCAGCAGCGTAACAGGGCTGAGCTATGGCTACACCTTC
.,TRBV5-4,TRBJ2-2,.,CASSWGLNTGELFF,TGTGCCAGCAGTTGGGGACTGAACACCGGGGAGCTGTTTTTT
.,TRBV28,TRBJ2-1,.,CASSLQVGRLNEQFF,TGTGCCAGCAGTTTACAGGTGGGCAGGCTCAATGAGCAGTTCTTC
TRBD2,TRBV23-1,TRBJ2-5,.,CASSQSYRGSSGETRYF,TGCGCCAGCAGTCAATCGTATCGTGGCAGCAGCGGGGAGACCCGGTACTTC
.,TRBV28,TRBJ2-5,few,CASSPLGRQQETQYF,TGTGCCAGCAGTCCCCTGGGGCGACAACAAGAGACCCAGTACTTC
.,TRBV30,TRBJ2-1,once,CAWSPRPEQFF,TGTGCCTGGAGTCCCCGACCCGAGCAGTTCTTC
TRBD1,TRBV30,TRBJ2-7,.,CAWSSAGGYEQYF,TGTGCCTGGAGTAGTGCAGGGGGCTACGAGCAGTACTTC
.,TRBV30,TRBJ1-2,.,CAWTLRDRLDGYTF,TGTGCCTGGACCCTACGAGACAGGCTCGATGGCTACACCTTC
.,TRBV7-2,TRBJ1-5,few,CASSLSYQPQHF,TGTGCCAGCAGCTTGAGTTATCAGCCCCAGCATTTT
.,TRBV6-6,TRBJ2-7,few,CASNPTATYEQYF,TGTGCCAGCAACCCGACGGCCACCTACGAGCAGTACTTC
.,TRBV19,TRBJ2-7,.,CASRGPGAYEQYF,TGTGCCAGTAGGGGGCCAGGGGCTTACGAGCAGTACTTC
TRBD1,TRBV28,TRBJ2-7,.,CASSSGTGVYEQYF,TGTGCCAGCAGTTCCGGGACAGGGGTTTACGAGCAGTACTTC
TRBD1,TRBV29-1,TRBJ1-1,.,CSVKGQTNTEAFF,TGCAGCGTTAAGGGACAGACGAACACTGAAGCTTTCTTT
.,TRBV30,TRBJ2-5,.,CAWSRRRAETQYF,TGTGCCTGGAGCCGGAGGAGGGCAGAGACCCAGTACTTC
.,TRBV4-3,TRBJ2-3,.,CASSQVREDTQYF,TGCGCCAGCAGCCAAGTACGGGAAGATACGCAGTATTTT
TRBD1,TRBV27,TRBJ1-2,.,CASSLKGALNYGYTF,TGTGCCAGCAGTTTAAAGGGGGCCCTCAACTATGGCTACACCTTC
TRBD1,TRBV5-1,TRBJ2-1,.,CASSPGQGSHEQFF,TGCGCCAGCAGCCCGGGACAGGGCTCGCATGAGCAGTTCTTC
TRBD2,TRBV30,TRBJ2-4,.,CAWSILAGVDIQYF,TGTGCCTGGAGTATCCTAGCGGGAGTTGACATTCAGTACTTC
TRBD2,TRBV6-5,TRBJ2-3,.,CASSYGGTSFPDTQYF,TGTGCCAGCAGTTACGGCGGGACTAGTTTCCCAGATACGCAGTATTTT
TRBD2,TRBV30,TRBJ2-5,once,CAWSVRGTSGRKETQYF,TGTGCCTGGAGTGTACGGGGGACTAGCGGGAGGAAAGAGACCCAGTACTTC
.,TRBV28,TRBJ2-1,.,CASRSLGTYNEQFF,TGTGCCAGCCGCTCTCTCGGGACCTACAATGAGCAGTTCTTC
.,TRBV5-6,TRBJ2-7,few,CASSPRAVILREQYF,TGTGCCAGCAGCCCCAGGGCCGTTATCCTTAGGGAGCAGTACTTC
TRBD1,TRBV29-1,TRBJ1-4,.,CSAARGRDEKLFF,TGCAGTGCTGCCAGGGGGAGAGATGAAAAACTGTTTTTT
.,TRBV27,TRBJ1-2,.,CATFLEGYTF,TGTGCCACCTTTCTGGAGGGCTACACCTTC
.,TRBV29-1,TRBJ1-5,.,CSVGENRNQPQHF,TGCAGCGTGGGCGAGAACAGGAATCAGCCCCAGCATTTT
TRBD2,TRBV11-2,TRBJ2-7,.,CASSLRTSGRDSYEQYF,TGTGCCAGCAGCTTAAGGACTAGCGGGAGAGATTCGTACGAGCAGTACTTC
.,TRBV10-3,TRBJ2-3,.,CAIRSSGFEGTQYF,TGTGCCATCAGGAGTAGTGGCTTCGAGGGTACGCAGTATTTT
.,TRBV30,TRBJ2-4,few,CAWNMGSSLAKNIQYF,TGTGCCTGGAACATGGGGAGTTCCCTAGCCAAAAACATTCAGTACTTC
TRBD1,TRBV18,TRBJ1-1,.,CASSPTGQGLGKAFF,TGTGCCAGCTCACCGACGGGACAGGGCTTGGGGAAAGCTTTCTTT
.,TRBV14,TRBJ2-3,.,CASSQDSGHTQYF,TGTGCCAGCAGCCAAGATTCAGGTCATACGCAGTATTTT
TRBD2,TRBV2,TRBJ2-3,.,CASTLAGLWYF,TGTGCCAGCACACTAGCGGGGCTCTGGTATTTT
TRBD2,TRBV29-1,TRBJ2-1,.,CSVDAGGAYNEQFF,TGCAGCGTTGACGCGGGAGGGGCCTACAATGAGCAGTTCTTC
.,TRBV7-2,TRBJ2-5,.,CASSWDIQETQYF,TGTGCCAGCAGTTGGGACATCCAAGAGACCCAGTACTTC
TRBD2,TRBV2,TRBJ2-5,.,CASSRTSGRLETQYF,TGTGCCAGCAGTAGGACTAGCGGGAGGCTAGAGACCCAGTACTTC
TRBD2,TRBV5-1,TRBJ2-5,.,CASSLGTSGETQYF,TGCGCCAGCAGCTTGGGGACTAGCGGGGAGACCCAGTACTTC
.,TRBV20-1,TRBJ1-2,.,CSAVNYGYTF,TGCAGTGCGGTTAACTATGGCTACACCTTC
TRBD2,TRBV27,TRBJ2-7,.,CASSLRSGASGWYF,TGTGCCAGCAGTTTAAGGTCAGGAGCTAGCGGTTGGTACTTC
.,TRBV29-1,TRBJ2-1,.,CSVETESSYNEQFF,TGCAGCGTTGAAACTGAGAGCTCCTACAATGAGCAGTTCTTC
TRBD1,TRBV5-1,TRBJ2-1,.,CASSAGTGESYNEQFF,TGCGCCAGCAGCGCGGGGACAGGCGAATCCTACAATGAGCAGTTCTTC